Presented here are 8 T cell receptor beta chains from one specimen sequenced in a study of cytomegalovirus exposure and HLA in healthy donors (dated by TCRdb to 2015 to 2018). Receptor amplification or capture employed the immunoSEQ multiplex PCR assay. TCRdb obtained this table from immuneACCESS and retained in-frame rearrangements with V and J assigned. These tables miss some clones; where compared with another copy, unresolved V genes account for less than half of the shortfall, and the remainder is unexplained. The sample table lists fewer than 400,000 clones, roughly 85% of them with a count of one. The top ten constitute 0.65% to 0.85% of the sample. The specimen was PBMCs. These receptors were taken from a woman younger than 30 in good health and CMV-seronegative.

The chain joins TRBV7-9 to TRBJ1-2, with D unresolved. CDR1 SEHNR and CDR2 FQNEAQ come from the germline V gene (reference sequence). This CDR3 has 13 residues. The V gene lost 7 bases and the J gene lost 8 bases, with 17 bases spanning the gap. The CDR3 spells CASTQPLEGGYTF. CDR3 sequence (DNA): TGTGCCAGCACCCAACCTCTAGAGGGCGGCTACACCTTC.

J is TRBJ2-6 and V is TRBV6-5, with TRBD1 as a possible D gene (6 bases). Germline CDR1 MNHEY, CDR2 SVGAGI. The CDR3 is made up of 15 amino acids. Trimming cost V 6 bases and J 4 bases, with 13 bases left between them. As DNA, the CDR3 is TGTGCCAGCAGAACCCCAGGGGCCGGGGCCAACGTCCTGACTTTC. As protein: CASRTPGAGANVLTF.

This chain connects TRBV15 to TRBJ1-2; maybe TRBD1 (6 bases). Trimming took 4 bases from V and 1 from J, leaving 7 bases between them. From germline, CDR1 is LNHNV and CDR2 YYDKDF (reference sequence). This CDR3 is 13 amino acids long. The CDR3 loop reads CATSNRVNYGYTF. The CDR3 region has the DNA TGTGCCACCAGCAACAGGGTTAACTATGGCTACACCTTC.

Ten or more counts support this clone. This chain joins TRBV4-3 and TRBJ2-1; TRBD1 matches 7 bases. Trimming at V came to 4 bases and at J to 5 bases, leaving 14 bases not matched to a gene. The CDR3 has 17 amino acids. Germline V CDR1 and CDR2: LGHNA, YSLEER. CDR3 loop: CASSPQRQGYFDNEQFF. The CDR3 DNA follows: TGCGCCAGCAGCCCTCAGAGACAGGGCTATTTTGACAATGAGCAGTTCTTC.

V gene TRBV6-6 combines with J gene TRBJ2-1; D not resolved. V was trimmed by 7 bases and J by 9 bases, leaving 22 bases between them. CDR3 length: 15 residues. CDR1 is MNHNY and CDR2 is SVGAGI in the germline V gene (reference sequence). The CDR3: CASKVHGVLTGEQFF. The CDR3 nucleotides read TGTGCCAGCAAAGTTCACGGAGTTTTGACGGGTGAGCAGTTCTTC.

V and J are TRBV7-9 and TRBJ1-5; TRBD1 is a possible D gene (6 bases). This CDR3 comprises 14 residues. The V and J ends lost 0 bases and 4 bases respectively, with 7 bases between them. The V gene's germline CDR1 is SEHNR and CDR2 FQNEAQ (reference sequence). The CDR3 is CASSLAQGNQPQHF. The CDR3 DNA follows: TGTGCCAGCAGCTTAGCGCAGGGGAATCAGCCCCAGCATTTT.

The chain carries TRBV6-5 and TRBJ1-1; unclear D gene. Trimming pared 0 bases from V and 3 bases from J, leaving 5 bases between. This CDR3 has 13 amino acids. Germline V gene data show CDR1 as MNHEY and CDR2 as SVGAGI. In DNA, the CDR3 is TGTGCCAGCAGTTACTCGTATGACACTGAAGCTTTCTTT. As protein: CASSYSYDTEAFF.

The chain has TRBV5-1 and TRBJ2-3; the match to TRBD1 covers 7 bases. The CDR3 is 14 amino acids. With V trimmed by 4 bases and J by 4 bases, 6 bases remained unmatched. CDR1 SGHRS and CDR2 YFSETQ come from the germline V gene. CDR3 nucleotides: TGCGCCAGCAGCCACGACAGGGTTGCAGATACGCAGTATTTT. Amino acid sequence: CASSHDRVADTQYF.